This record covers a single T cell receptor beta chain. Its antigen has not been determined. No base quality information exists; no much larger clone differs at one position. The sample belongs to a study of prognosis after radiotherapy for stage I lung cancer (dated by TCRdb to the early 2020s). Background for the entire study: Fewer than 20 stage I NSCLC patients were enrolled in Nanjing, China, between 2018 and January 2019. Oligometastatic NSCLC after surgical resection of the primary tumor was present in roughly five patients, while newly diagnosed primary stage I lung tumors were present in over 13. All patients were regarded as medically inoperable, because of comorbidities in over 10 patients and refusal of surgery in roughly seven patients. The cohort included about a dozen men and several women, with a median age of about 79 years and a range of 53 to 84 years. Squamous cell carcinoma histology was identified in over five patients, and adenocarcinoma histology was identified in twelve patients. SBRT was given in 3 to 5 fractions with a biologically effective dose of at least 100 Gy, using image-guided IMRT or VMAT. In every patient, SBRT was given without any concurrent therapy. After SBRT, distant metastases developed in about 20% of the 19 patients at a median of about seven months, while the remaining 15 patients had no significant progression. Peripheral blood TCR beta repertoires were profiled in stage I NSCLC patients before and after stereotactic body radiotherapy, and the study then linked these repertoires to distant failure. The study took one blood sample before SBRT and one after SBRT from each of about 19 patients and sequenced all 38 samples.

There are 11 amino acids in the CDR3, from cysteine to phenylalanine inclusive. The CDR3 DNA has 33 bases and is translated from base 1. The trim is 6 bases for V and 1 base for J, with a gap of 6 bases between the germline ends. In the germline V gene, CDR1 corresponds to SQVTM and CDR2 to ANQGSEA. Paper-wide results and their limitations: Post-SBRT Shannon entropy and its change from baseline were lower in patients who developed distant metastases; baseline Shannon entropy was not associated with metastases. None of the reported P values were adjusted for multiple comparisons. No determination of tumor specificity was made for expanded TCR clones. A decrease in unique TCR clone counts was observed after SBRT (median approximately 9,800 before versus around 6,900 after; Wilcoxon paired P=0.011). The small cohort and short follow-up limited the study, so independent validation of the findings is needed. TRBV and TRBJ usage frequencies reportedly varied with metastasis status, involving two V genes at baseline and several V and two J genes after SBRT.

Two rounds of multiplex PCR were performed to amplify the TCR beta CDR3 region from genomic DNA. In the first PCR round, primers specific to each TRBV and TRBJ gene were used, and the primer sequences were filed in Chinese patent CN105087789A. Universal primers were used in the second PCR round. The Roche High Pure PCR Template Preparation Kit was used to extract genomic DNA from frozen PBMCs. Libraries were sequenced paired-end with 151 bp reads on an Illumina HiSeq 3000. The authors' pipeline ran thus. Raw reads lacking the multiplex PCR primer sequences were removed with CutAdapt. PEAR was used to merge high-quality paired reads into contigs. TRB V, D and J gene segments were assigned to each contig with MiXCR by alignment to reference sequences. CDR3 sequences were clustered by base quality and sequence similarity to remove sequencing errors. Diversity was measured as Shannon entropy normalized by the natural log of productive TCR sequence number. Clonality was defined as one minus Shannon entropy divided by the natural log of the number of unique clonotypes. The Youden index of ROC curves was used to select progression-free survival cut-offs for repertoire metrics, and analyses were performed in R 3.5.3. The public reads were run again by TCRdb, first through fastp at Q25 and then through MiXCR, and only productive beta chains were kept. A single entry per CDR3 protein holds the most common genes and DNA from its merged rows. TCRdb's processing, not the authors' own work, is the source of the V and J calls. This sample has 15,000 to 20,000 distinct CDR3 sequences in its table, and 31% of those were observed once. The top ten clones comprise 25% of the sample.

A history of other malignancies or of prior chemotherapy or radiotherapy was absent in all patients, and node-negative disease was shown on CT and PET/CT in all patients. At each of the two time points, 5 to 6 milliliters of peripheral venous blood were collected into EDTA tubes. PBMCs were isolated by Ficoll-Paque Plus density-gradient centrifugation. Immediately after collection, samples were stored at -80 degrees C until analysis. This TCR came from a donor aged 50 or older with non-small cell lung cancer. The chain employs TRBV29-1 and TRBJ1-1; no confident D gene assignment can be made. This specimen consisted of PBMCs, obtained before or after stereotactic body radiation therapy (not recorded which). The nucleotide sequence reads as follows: TGCAGCGTAACTGCGAACACTGAAGCTTTCTTT. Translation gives CSVTANTEAFF.